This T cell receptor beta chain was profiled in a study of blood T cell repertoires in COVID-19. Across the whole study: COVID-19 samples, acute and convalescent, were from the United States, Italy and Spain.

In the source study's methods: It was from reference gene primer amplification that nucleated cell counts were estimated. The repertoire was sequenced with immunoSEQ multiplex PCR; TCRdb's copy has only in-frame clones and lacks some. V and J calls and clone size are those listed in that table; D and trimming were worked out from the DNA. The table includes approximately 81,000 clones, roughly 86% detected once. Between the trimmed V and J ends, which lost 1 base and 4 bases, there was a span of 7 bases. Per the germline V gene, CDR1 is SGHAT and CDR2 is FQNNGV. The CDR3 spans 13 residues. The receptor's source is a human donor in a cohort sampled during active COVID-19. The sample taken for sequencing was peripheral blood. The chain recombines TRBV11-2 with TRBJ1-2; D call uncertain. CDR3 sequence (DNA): TGTGCCAGCAGCTTAGCATGGGCCTATGGCTACACCTTC. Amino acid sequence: CASSLAWAYGYTF.